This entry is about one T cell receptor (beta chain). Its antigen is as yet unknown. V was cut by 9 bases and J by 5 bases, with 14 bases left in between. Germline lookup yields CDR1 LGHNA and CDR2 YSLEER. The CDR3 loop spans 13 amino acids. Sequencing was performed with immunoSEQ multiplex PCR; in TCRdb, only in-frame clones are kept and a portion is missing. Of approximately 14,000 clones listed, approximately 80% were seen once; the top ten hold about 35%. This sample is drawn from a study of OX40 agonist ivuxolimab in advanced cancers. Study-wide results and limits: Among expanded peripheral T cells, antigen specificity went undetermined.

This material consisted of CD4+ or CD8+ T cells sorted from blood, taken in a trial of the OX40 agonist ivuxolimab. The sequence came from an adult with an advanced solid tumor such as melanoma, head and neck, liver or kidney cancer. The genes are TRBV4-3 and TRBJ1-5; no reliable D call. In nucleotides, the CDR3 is TGCGCCAGTGCCCCAGTCGTGCATCAGCCCCAGCATTTT. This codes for CASAPVVHQPQHF.